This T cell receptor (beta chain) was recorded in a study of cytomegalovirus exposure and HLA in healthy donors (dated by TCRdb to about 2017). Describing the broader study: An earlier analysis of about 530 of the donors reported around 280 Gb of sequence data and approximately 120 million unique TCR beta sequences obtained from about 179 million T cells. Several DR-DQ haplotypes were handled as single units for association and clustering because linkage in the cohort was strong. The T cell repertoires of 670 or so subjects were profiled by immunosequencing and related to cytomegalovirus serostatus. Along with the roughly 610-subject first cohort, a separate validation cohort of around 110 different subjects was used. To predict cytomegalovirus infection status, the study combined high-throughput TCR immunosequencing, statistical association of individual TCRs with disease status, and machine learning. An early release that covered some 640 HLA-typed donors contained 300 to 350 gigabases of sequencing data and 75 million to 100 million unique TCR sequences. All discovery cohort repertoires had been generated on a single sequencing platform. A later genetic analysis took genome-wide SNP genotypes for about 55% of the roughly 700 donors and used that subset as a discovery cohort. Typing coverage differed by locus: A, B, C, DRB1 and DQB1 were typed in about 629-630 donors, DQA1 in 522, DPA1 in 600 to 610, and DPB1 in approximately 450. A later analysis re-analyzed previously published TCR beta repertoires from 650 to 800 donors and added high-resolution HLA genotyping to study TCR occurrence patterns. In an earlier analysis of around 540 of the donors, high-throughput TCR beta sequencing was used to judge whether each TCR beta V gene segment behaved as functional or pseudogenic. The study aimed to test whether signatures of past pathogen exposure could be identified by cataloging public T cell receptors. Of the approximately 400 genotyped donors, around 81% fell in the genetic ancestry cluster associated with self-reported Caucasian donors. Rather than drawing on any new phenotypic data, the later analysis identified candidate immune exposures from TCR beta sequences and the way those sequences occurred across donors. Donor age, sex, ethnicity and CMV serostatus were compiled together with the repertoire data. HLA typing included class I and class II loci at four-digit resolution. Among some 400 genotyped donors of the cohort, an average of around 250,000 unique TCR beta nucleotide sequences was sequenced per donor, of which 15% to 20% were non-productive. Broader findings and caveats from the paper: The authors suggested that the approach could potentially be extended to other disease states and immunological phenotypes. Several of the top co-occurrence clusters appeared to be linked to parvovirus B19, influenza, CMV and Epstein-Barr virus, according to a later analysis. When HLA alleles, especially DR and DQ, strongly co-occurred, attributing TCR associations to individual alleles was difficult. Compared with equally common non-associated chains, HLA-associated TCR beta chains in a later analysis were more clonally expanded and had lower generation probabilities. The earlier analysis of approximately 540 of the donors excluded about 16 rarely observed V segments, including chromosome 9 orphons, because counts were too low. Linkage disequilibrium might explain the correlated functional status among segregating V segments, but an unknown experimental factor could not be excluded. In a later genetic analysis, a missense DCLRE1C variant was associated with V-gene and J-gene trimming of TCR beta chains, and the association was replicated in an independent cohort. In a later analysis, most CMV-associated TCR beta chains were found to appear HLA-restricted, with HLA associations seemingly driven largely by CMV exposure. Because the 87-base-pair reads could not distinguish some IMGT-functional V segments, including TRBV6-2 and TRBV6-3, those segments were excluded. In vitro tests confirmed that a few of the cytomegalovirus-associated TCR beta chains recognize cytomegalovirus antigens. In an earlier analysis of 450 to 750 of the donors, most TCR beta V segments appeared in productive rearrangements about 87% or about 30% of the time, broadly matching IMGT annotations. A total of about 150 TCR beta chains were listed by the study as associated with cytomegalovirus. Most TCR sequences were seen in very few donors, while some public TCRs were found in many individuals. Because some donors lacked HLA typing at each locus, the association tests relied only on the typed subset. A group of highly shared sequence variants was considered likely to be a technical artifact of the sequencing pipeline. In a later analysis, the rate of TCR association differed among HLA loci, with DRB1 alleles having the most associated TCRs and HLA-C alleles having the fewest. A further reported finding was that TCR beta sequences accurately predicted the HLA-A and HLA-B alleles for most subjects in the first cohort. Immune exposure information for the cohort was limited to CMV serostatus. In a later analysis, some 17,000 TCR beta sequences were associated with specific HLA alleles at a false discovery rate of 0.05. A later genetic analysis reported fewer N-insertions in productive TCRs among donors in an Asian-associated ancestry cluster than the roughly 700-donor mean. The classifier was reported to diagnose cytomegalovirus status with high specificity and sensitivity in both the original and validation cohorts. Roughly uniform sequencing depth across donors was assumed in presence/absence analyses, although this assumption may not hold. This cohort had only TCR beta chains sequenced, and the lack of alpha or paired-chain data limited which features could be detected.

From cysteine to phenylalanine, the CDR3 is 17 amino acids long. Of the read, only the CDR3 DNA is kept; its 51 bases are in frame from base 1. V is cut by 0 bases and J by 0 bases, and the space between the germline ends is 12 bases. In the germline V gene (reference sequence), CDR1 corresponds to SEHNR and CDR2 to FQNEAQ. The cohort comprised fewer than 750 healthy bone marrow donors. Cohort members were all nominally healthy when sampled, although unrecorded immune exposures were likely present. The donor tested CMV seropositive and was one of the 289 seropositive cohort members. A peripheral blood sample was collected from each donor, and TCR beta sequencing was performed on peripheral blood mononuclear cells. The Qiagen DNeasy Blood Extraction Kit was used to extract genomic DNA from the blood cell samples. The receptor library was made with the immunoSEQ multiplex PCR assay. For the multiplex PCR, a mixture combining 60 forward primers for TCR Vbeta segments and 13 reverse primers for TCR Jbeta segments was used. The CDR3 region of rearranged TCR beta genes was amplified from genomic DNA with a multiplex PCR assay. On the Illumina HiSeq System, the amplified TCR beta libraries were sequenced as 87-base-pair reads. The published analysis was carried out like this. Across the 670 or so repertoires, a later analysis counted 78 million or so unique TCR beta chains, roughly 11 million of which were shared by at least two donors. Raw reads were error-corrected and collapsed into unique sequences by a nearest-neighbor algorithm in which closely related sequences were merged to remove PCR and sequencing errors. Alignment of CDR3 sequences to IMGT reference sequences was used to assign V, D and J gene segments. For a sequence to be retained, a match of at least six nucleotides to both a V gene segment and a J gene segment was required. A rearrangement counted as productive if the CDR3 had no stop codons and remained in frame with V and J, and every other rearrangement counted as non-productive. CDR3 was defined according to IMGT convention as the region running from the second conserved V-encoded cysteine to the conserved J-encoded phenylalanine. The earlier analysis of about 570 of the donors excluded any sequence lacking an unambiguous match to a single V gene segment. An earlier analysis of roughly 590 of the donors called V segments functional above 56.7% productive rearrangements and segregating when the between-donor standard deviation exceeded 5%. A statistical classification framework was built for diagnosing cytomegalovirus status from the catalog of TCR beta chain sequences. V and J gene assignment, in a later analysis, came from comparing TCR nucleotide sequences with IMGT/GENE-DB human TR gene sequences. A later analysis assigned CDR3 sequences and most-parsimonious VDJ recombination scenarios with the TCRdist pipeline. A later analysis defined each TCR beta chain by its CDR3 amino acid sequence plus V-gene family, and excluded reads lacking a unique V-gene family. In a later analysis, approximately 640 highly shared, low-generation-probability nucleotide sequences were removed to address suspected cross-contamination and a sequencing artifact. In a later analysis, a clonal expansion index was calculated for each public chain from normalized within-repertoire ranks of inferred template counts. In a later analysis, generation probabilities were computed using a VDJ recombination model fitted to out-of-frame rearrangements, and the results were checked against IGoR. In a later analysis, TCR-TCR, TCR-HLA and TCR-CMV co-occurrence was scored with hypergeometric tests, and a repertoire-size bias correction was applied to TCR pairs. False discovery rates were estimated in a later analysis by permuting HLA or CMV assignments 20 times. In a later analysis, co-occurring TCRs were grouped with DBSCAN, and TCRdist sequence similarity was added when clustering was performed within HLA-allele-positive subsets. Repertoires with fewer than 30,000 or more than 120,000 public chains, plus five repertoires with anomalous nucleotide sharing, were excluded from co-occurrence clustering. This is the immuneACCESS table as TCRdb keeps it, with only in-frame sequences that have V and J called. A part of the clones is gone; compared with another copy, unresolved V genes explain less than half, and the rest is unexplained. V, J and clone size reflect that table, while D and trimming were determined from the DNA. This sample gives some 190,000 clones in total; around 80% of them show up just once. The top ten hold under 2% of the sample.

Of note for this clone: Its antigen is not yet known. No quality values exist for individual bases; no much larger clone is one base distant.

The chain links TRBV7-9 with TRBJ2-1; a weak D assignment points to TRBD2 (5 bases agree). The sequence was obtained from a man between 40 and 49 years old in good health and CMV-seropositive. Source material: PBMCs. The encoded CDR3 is CASSLAHGGHSYNEQFF. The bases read TGTGCCAGCAGCTTAGCGCACGGCGGGCACTCCTACAATGAGCAGTTCTTC.